This T cell receptor (beta chain) appears in the sequencing data of a study of cytomegalovirus exposure and HLA in healthy donors. General study findings and limits: Owing to their indistinguishability, certain V segments, notably TRBV6-2 and TRBV6-3, were excluded. The records held CMV serostatus as the only immune exposure information.

Healthy bone marrow donors made up the donor group. The PCR contained 60 Vbeta and 13 Jbeta primers. Using immunoSEQ multiplex PCR, the repertoire was profiled, and TCRdb retains in-frame clones only, with some absent. The sample includes about 180,000 clones, around three quarters of them seen just once. Notes on this clone: Antigen: not known.

Trimming pared 4 bases from V and 0 bases from J, leaving 12 bases between. CDR3 length equals 15 residues. Germline CDR1 MNHEY, CDR2 SVGAGI. The sequencing input was PBMCs. V gene TRBV6-5 combines with J gene TRBJ1-2, with D perhaps matching TRBD1 (5 bases). The receptor was derived from a woman in her thirties in good health and CMV-seronegative. The CDR3 nucleotides read TGTGCCAGCAGTTCCAGGGATCCACCTAACTATGGCTACACCTTC. Encoded protein: CASSSRDPPNYGYTF.